A single sample is the source of the 4 T cell receptor beta chains below, sequenced in a study of cytomegalovirus exposure and HLA in healthy donors. Amplification used 60 Vbeta primers and 13 Jbeta primers. The table came from immunoSEQ multiplex PCR; TCRdb's copy has only in-frame clones and leaves some out. The data show 150,000 or so clones, with roughly 84% seen just once and under 0.4% held by the top ten. Sequencing was performed on PBMCs. The receptors were gathered from a boy between 2 and 15 years old in good health and CMV-seronegative.

This chain uses TRBV29-1 with TRBJ2-2, with 9 bases that match TRBD1. From germline, CDR1 is SQVTM and CDR2 ANQGSEA. CDR3 size: 16 residues. The V gene end was trimmed by 3 bases and the J gene end by 6 bases; junction bases not matched to a gene: 11. CDR3 nucleotide sequence: TGCAGCGTTGATGGGGTACAGGGGGCAGTTCCCGGGGAGCTGTTTTTT. This sequence encodes CSVDGVQGAVPGELFF.

V gene TRBV27 combines with J gene TRBJ1-4; 7 bases line up with TRBD1. CDR3 length: 15 amino acids. J was trimmed by 11 bases and V by 0 bases; bases with no gene match: 9. The germline V gene has CDR1 MNHEY and CDR2 SMNVEV (reference sequence). In DNA form, the CDR3 reads TGTGCCAGCAGTTTATCCCAGACAGGGAAGGTGAAACTGTTTTTT. Translating it yields CASSLSQTGKVKLFF.

CDR3 sequence reads: CASSLGTGLPTDEQYF. The CDR3 bases are TGTGCCAGCAGCTTGGGTACCGGTCTCCCAACTGACGAGCAGTACTTC. The rearrangement joins TRBV5-4 to TRBJ2-7; D is ambiguous. Germline CDR1 is SGHNT and CDR2 is YYREEE (reference sequence). The CDR3 has 16 residues. Trimming cost V 0 bases and J 5 bases, with 18 bases left between them.

CDR3 region: CASSFNRVNEQYF. Written as DNA, the CDR3 is TGTGCCAGCAGTTTTAACAGGGTCAACGAGCAGTACTTC. The chain uses TRBV27 and TRBJ2-7, with a tentative D call TRBD1 (6 bases). V lost 3 bases to trimming and J lost 5 bases, with 11 bases between them. The CDR3 contains 13 residues. The germline CDR1 and CDR2 sequences are MNHEY and SMNVEV (reference sequence).